The clone carrying this TCR gamma chain showed up just a few times. This sample was taken from a study of gamma-delta T cells after stem cell transplantation. TCRdb redid the clone calls on the RT-PCR reads with CATT. Here the sample spans some 910 gamma-chain clones, about 31% being singletons. The V gene end was trimmed by 0 bases and the J gene end by 10 bases; junction bases not matched to a gene: 6. Germline CDR1 reads GITISATS; CDR2 reads ISYDGTV (reference sequence). The CDR3 spans 16 residues. What was sequenced was gamma-delta T cells. The origin of this receptor is a human donor. It is not recorded whose cells these are; they may come from a transplant donor. V and J are TRGV9 and TRGJP. The J gene was not available in TCRdb and was assigned here by matching the DNA to germline segments. The CDR3 here is CALWEVFGLGKKIKVF. The CDR3 nucleotides read TGTGCCTTGTGGGAGGTGTTTGGATTGGGCAAAAAAATCAAGGTATTT.